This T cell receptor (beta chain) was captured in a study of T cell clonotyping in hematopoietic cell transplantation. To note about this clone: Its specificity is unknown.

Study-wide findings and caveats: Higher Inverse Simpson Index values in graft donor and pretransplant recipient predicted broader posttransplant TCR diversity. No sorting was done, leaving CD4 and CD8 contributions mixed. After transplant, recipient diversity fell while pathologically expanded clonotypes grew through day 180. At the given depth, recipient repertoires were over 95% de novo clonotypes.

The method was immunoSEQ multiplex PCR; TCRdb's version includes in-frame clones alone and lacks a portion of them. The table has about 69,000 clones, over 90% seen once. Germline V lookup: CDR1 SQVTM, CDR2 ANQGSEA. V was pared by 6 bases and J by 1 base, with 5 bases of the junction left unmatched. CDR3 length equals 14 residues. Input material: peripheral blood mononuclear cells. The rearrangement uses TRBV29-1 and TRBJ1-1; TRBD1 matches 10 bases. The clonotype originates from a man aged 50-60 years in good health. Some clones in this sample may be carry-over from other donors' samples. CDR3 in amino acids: CSVRGQGRNTEAFF. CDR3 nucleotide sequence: TGCAGCGTGAGGGGACAGGGGAGGAACACTGAAGCTTTCTTT.